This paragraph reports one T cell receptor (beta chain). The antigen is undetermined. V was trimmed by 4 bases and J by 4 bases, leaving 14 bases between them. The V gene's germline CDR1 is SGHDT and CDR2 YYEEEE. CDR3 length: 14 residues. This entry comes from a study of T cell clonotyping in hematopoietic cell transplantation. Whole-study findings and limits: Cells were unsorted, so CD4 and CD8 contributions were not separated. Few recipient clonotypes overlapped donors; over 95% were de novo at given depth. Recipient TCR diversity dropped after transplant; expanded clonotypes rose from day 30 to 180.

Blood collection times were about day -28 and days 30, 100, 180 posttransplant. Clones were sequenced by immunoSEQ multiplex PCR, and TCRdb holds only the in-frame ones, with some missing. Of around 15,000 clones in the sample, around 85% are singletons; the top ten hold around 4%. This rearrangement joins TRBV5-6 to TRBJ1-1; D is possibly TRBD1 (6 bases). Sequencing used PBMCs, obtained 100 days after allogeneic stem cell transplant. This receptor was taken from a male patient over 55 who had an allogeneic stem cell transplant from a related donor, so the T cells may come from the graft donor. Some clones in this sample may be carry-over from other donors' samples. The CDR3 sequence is CASSPGERGTEAFF. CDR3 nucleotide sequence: TGTGCCAGCAGCCCAGGGGAGAGAGGCACTGAAGCTTTCTTT. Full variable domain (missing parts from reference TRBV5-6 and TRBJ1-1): DAGVTQSPTHLIKTRGQQVTLRCSPKSGHDTVSWYQQALGQGPQFIFQYYEEEERQRGNFPDRFSGHQFPNYSSELNVNALLLGDSALYLCASSPGERGTEAFFGQGTRLTVV.